These 26 T cell receptor beta chains were sequenced from one sample in a study of identical twins. In TCRdb, the 5' RACE reads were re-called with MiXCR into one record per CDR3 protein. The sample shows 570,000 or so distinct CDR3 sequences, 9% to 10% of them seen only once. The same data also went into a second study, on yellow fever vaccine responses in identical twins.

Material: PBMCs. These receptors were collected from a woman under 30 in good health.

This clonotype was recorded at least ten times. The V gene is TRBV6-1, the J gene TRBJ2-7; TRBD1 matches 9 bases. Germline V CDR1 and CDR2: MNHNS, SASEGT. The trim removed 6 bases at V and 3 bases at J, leaving 6 bases unmatched. The CDR3 totals 14 residues. CDR3 region: CASSSTGGGYEQYF. The CDR3 DNA follows: TGTGCCAGCAGCTCTACAGGGGGCGGCTACGAGCAGTACTTC.

This clonotype was picked up many times. The chain has TRBV20-1 and TRBJ2-1, with 11 bases matching TRBD2. This CDR3 region has 12 residues. Germline loops: CDR1 DFQATT, CDR2 SNEGSKA (reference sequence). V gave up 5 bases and J gave up 10 bases; unmatched junction bases: 4. The CDR3 DNA reads as TGCAGTGCTGGGACTAGCGGAAACGAGCAGTTCTTC. This sequence encodes CSAGTSGNEQFF.

The V gene is TRBV20-1, the J gene TRBJ2-1, with TRBD2 as a possible D gene (5 bases). Germline-derived CDR1 and CDR2 are DFQATT and SNEGSKA (reference sequence). This CDR3 is built from 12 residues. The germline V and J ends were trimmed by 3 bases and 5 bases, with 8 bases remaining between them. CDR3 loop: CSARVTNNEQFF. The DNA for the CDR3 is TGCAGTGCTAGGGTGACTAACAATGAGCAGTTCTTC.

This clonotype was detected a few times. V gene TRBV30 combines with J gene TRBJ2-7; perhaps TRBD1 as D (5 bases). Germline loops: CDR1 GTSNPN, CDR2 SVGIG (reference sequence). The CDR3 has 13 residues. V lost 3 bases and J 7 bases, leaving 16 bases between the germline ends. CDR3 in amino acids: CAWSLETQGEQYF. In DNA form, the CDR3 reads TGTGCCTGGAGCCTCGAGACCCAGGGTGAGCAGTACTTC.

Only a few counts were recorded for this clonotype. The CDR3 sequence: CASTPAGSYEQYF. For the CDR3, the DNA is TGTGCCAGTACCCCGGCGGGCTCCTACGAGCAGTACTTC. The J gene is TRBJ2-7, the V gene TRBV19, with a tentative D call TRBD2 (5 bases). The V end lost 7 bases, the J end lost 0 bases, and 10 bases lay between the germline ends. CDR3 length: 13 amino acids. Germline V gene lookup returns CDR1 LNHDA and CDR2 SQIVND (reference sequence).

This clonotype was counted only a few times. The gene calls are TRBV5-5 and TRBJ2-1, with 9 bases lining up with TRBD1. With V trimmed by 0 bases and J by 1 base, 2 bases remained unmatched. The CDR3 sequence is 16 residues long. Per the germline V gene, CDR1 is SGHKS and CDR2 is YYEKEE (reference sequence). DNA of the CDR3: TGTGCCAGCAGCTTGGAAGGGACAGGGTCCTACAATGAGCAGTTCTTC. It is translated as CASSLEGTGSYNEQFF.

This clonotype occurred many times. This chain links TRBV20-1 with TRBJ2-7; D is possibly TRBD2 (7 bases). In germline, CDR1 is DFQATT, CDR2 SNEGSKA (reference sequence). The CDR3 spans 14 residues. The V end lost 6 bases, the J end lost 2 bases, and 17 bases lay between the germline ends. CDR3 protein: CSAPRGALTYEQYF. In nucleotides, the CDR3 is TGCAGTGCCCCCCGGGGGGCCCTAACCTACGAGCAGTACTTC.

This clonotype appeared a few times. The gene calls are TRBV6-2 or TRBV6-3 and TRBJ2-2; D possibly corresponds to TRBD1 (6 bases). The germline V gene encodes CDR1 MNHEY and CDR2 SVGEGT. CDR3 length: 13 residues. V lost 3 bases to trimming and J lost 6 bases, with 8 bases between them. The CDR3 DNA follows: TGTGCCAGCAGTTATACAGGGCCCGGGGAGCTGTTTTTT. This translates into CASSYTGPGELFF.

At least ten counts were recorded for this clonotype. The chain employs TRBV15 and TRBJ2-3, with D possibly matching TRBD2 (5 bases). Germline V CDR1 and CDR2: LNHNV, YYDKDF (reference sequence). This CDR3 has 16 residues. Trimming cost V 5 bases and J 2 bases, with 17 bases left between them. DNA for the CDR3: TGTGCCACCAGCCCCCGGACTTCTTCATACACAGATACGCAGTATTTT. The encoded protein is CATSPRTSSYTDTQYF. The full variable domain, its missing parts supplied by reference TRBV15 and TRBJ2-3, is DAMVIQNPRYQVTQFGKPVTLSCSQTLNHNVMYWYQQKSSQAPKLLFHYYDKDFNNEADTPDNFQSRRPNTSFCFLDIRSPGLGDTAMYLCATSPRTSSYTDTQYFGPGTRLTVL.

Many counts were recorded for this clonotype. J is TRBJ2-7 and V is TRBV2; 7 bases match TRBD1. CDR3 length: 13 residues. Germline V CDR1 and CDR2: SNHLY, FYNNEI. J was trimmed by 1 base and V by 6 bases; bases with no gene match: 3. This chain's CDR3 is CASRGTESYEQYF. In DNA, the CDR3 is TGTGCCAGCAGGGGGACAGAATCCTACGAGCAGTACTTC.

Only a few counts were recorded for this clonotype. J is TRBJ2-1 and V is TRBV9; D is ambiguous. CDR3 length: 13 amino acids. From germline, CDR1 is SGDLS and CDR2 YYNGEE. V was cut by 0 bases and J by 7 bases, with 8 bases left in between. CDR3 protein: CASSVGGFNEQFF. The CDR3 DNA reads TGTGCCAGCAGCGTAGGTGGGTTTAATGAGCAGTTCTTC.

The chain has TRBV24-1 and TRBJ2-1, with 13 nucleotides matching TRBD2. The germline gives CDR1 KGHDR, CDR2 SFDVKD. Trimming at V came to 5 bases and at J to 6 bases, leaving 3 bases not matched to a gene. The length of the CDR3 is 15 residues. The chain's CDR3 is CATSGWTSGGNEQFF. The CDR3 DNA is TGTGCCACCAGTGGCTGGACTAGCGGGGGCAATGAGCAGTTCTTC.

This chain uses TRBV15 with TRBJ1-3, with D perhaps matching TRBD1 (5 bases). CDR3 length: 16 amino acids. Germline CDR1 reads LNHNV; CDR2 reads YYDKDF (reference sequence). Trimming stripped 1 base from V and 2 bases from J, with 12 bases between. The CDR3 loop is CATSRGDVGAGNTIYF. DNA for the CDR3: TGTGCCACCAGCAGAGGGGACGTGGGGGCTGGAAACACCATATATTTT.

The gene calls are TRBV2 and TRBJ2-1; 10 bases line up with TRBD1. The CDR3 length is 15 residues. Germline lookup yields CDR1 SNHLY and CDR2 FYNNEI. J gave up 5 bases and V 6 bases, and 7 bases lay outside the gene matches. Written as DNA, the CDR3 is TGTGCCAGCAGCTACGGGACAGGGGTCCACAATGAGCAGTTCTTC. It encodes CASSYGTGVHNEQFF.

The table lists this clonotype with a count of one. The genes are TRBV11-2 and TRBJ2-5; TRBD2 aligns across 8 bases. CDR1 SGHAT and CDR2 FQNNGV come from the germline V gene. The CDR3 is 15 residues long. The V segment lost 6 bases and the J segment 1 base; nucleotides outside the gene matches: 7. The CDR3 loop is CASRQPGLVQETQYF. In DNA form, the CDR3 reads TGTGCCAGCAGGCAGCCGGGACTAGTCCAAGAGACCCAGTACTTC.

The chain recombines TRBV19 with TRBJ2-2; 9 bases map to TRBD1. V was clipped by 10 bases and J by 4 bases; unmatched bases: 7. Germline values: CDR1 LNHDA, CDR2 SQIVND (reference sequence). This CDR3 has 14 residues. CDR3 coding DNA: TGTGCCACCGACAGGGGGTGGGGCACCGGGGAGCTGTTTTTT. It specifies CATDRGWGTGELFF.

Ten or more counts support this clonotype. This chain connects TRBV20-1 to TRBJ2-1, with D uncertain. V lost 1 base and J 0 bases, leaving 7 bases between the germline ends. Per germline, CDR1 DFQATT and CDR2 SNEGSKA (reference sequence). This CDR3 has 14 residues. This CDR3 is CSARGISSYNEQFF. The DNA of the CDR3 is TGCAGTGCTAGAGGGATAAGCTCCTACAATGAGCAGTTCTTC.

This chain links TRBV11-2 with TRBJ2-7; D remains unclear. V was clipped by 1 base and J by 3 bases, with 10 bases between them. The CDR3 runs 14 residues. CDR1 is SGHAT and CDR2 is FQNNGV in the germline V gene. Written as DNA, the CDR3 is TGTGCCAGCAGCTTAGGTTGGCAGAGCTACGAGCAGTACTTC. It translates to CASSLGWQSYEQYF.

This clonotype was seen a few times. The V and J genes are TRBV7-2 and TRBJ2-1, with TRBD2 as a possible D gene (6 bases). The germline V gene has CDR1 SGHTA and CDR2 FQGNSA. V was shortened by 5 bases and J by 2 bases, with 13 bases between the two germline ends. The CDR3 has 15 amino acids. CDR3 coding DNA: TGTGCCAGCAGCCCGATGGGACTGCCCTACAATGAGCAGTTCTTC. Its protein product is CASSPMGLPYNEQFF.

This clonotype has a handful of counts. V gene TRBV25-1 combines with J gene TRBJ2-5, with D perhaps matching TRBD1 (6 bases). This CDR3 contains 15 residues. Germline CDR1 and CDR2: MGHDK and SYGVNS. V shed 4 bases and J shed 4 bases, with 16 bases lying between them. Here the CDR3 reads CASSAVPGHIETQYF. The CDR3 coding sequence is TGTGCCAGCAGTGCCGTCCCGGGACACATAGAGACCCAGTACTTC.

At least ten counts were recorded for this clonotype. The chain links TRBV27 to TRBJ2-1, with 7 positions matching TRBD1. Germline V gene lookup returns CDR1 MNHEY and CDR2 SMNVEV (reference sequence). The V gene end was trimmed by 5 bases and the J gene end by 5 bases; junction bases not matched to a gene: 9. The CDR3 is 15 residues long. CDR3 region: CASSPYRDSHNEQFF. The CDR3 nucleotides are TGTGCCAGCAGTCCCTATAGGGACAGCCACAATGAGCAGTTCTTC.

Only a few counts were recorded for this clonotype. The rearrangement uses TRBV20-1 and TRBJ2-3; TRBD2 is a possible D gene (7 bases). V lost 0 bases and J lost 5, with 12 bases in between. This CDR3 has 14 amino acids. CDR1 and CDR2 (germline): DFQATT, SNEGSKA (reference sequence). The DNA for the CDR3 is TGCAGTGCTAGAGATCGGGGGGCTGGAGATACGCAGTATTTT. This gives the protein CSARDRGAGDTQYF.

V usage is TRBV29-1 and J usage is TRBJ2-7, with TRBD2 matching 7 bases. The CDR3 spans 14 residues. Germline V lookup: CDR1 SQVTM, CDR2 ANQGSEA. V dropped 2 bases and J dropped 0; count of bases not matched to a gene: 4. CDR3 sequence reads: CSVESRGVSYEQYF. CDR3 sequence (DNA): TGCAGCGTTGAATCCCGGGGGGTCTCCTACGAGCAGTACTTC.

This clonotype showed up many times. J is TRBJ2-7 and V is TRBV29-1; unclear D gene. The V gene lost 3 bases and the J gene lost 3 bases, with 6 bases spanning the gap. The germline V gene encodes CDR1 SQVTM and CDR2 ANQGSEA. CDR3 length: 11 residues. The CDR3 nucleotides read TGCAGCGTTGAGTCGGTCTACGAGCAGTACTTC. As protein: CSVESVYEQYF.

This clonotype was recorded at least ten times. The rearrangement uses TRBV12-3 or TRBV12-4 and TRBJ2-5; D remains unclear. There are 14 residues in the CDR3. Trimming took off 3 bases at V and 4 bases at J, with 12 bases between the two ends. CDR3 nucleotide sequence: TGTGCCAGCAGTTTGCGTGGGAAGACAGAGACCCAGTACTTC. Its protein is CASSLRGKTETQYF.

This clonotype has a count of ten or more. J is TRBJ2-3 and V is TRBV11-2; D not certain. Trimming took off 1 base at V and 0 bases at J, with 17 bases between the two ends. The length of the CDR3 is 18 residues. Germline-derived CDR1 and CDR2 are SGHAT and FQNNGV. CDR3 sequence reads: CASSLVGVYGSSTDTQYF. The CDR3 DNA reads as TGTGCCAGCAGCTTAGTTGGGGTCTATGGTTCTAGCACAGATACGCAGTATTTT.